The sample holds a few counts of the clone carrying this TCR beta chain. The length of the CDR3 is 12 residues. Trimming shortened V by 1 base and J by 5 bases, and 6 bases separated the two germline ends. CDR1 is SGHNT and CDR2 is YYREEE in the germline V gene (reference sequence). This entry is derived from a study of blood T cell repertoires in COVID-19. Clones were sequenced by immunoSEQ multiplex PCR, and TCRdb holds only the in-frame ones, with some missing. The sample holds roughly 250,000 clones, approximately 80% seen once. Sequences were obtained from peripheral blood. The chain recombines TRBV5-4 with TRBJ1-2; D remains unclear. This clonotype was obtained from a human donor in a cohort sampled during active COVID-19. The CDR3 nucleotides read TGTGCCAGCAGCTTGCCGGGGTATGGCTACACCTTC. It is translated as CASSLPGYGYTF.